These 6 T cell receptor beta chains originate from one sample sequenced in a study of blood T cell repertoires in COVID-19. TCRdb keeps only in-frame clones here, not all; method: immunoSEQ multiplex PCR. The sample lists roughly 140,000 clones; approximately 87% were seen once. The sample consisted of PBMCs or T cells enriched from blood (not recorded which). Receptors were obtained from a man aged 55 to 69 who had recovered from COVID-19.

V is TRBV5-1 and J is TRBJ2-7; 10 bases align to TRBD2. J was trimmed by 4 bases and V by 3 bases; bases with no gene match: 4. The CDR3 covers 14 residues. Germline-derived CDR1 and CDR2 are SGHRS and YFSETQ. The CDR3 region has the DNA TGCGCCAGCAGCTCCGGGACTAGCGAGTACGAGCAGTACTTC. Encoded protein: CASSSGTSEYEQYF.

The CDR3 is CASSDFVAGELFF. CDR3 nucleotide sequence: TGCGCCAGCAGTGATTTTGTAGCGGGGGAGCTGTTTTTT. The gene calls are TRBV10-1 and TRBJ2-2; D is perhaps TRBD2 (5 bases). The V gene's germline CDR1 is WNHNN and CDR2 SYGVQD (reference sequence). Trimming removed 3 bases at V and 8 bases at J, with 10 bases between. This CDR3 contains 13 residues.

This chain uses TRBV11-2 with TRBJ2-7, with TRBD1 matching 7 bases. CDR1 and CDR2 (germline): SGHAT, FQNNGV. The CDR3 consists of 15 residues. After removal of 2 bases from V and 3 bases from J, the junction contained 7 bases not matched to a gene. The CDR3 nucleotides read TGTGCCAGCAGCTTAACAGGGGATTCCATCTACGAGCAGTACTTC. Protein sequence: CASSLTGDSIYEQYF.

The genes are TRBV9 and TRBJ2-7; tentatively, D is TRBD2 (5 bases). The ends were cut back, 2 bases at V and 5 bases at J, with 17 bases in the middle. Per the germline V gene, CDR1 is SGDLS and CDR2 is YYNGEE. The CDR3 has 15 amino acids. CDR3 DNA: TGTGCCAGCAGCGTGAATGGTGGAGGTATCCACGAGCAGTACTTC. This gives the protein CASSVNGGGIHEQYF.

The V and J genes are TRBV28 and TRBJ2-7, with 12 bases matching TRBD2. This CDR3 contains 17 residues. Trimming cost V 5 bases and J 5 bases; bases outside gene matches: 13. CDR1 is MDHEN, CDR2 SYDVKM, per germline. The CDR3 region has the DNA TGTGCCAGCAGTCCACCCCCCCGACTAGCGGGAGTCCACGAGCAGTACTTC. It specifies CASSPPPRLAGVHEQYF.

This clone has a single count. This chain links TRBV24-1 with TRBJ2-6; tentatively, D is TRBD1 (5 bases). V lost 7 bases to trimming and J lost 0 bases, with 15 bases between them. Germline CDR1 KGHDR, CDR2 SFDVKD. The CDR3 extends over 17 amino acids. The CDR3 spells CATSPGQPSSGANVLTF. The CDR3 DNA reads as TGTGCCACCAGCCCAGGGCAGCCTAGCTCTGGGGCCAACGTCCTGACTTTC.